These 17 T cell receptor beta chains were sequenced from one sample in a study of shared clonotypes between healthy human individuals. Method: immunoSEQ multiplex PCR; TCRdb's copy keeps in-frame clones and lacks some. The table has a few hundred thousand clones, roughly 79% seen once. Sequencing was done on a sample of PBMCs. The receptors here all came from a woman between 40 and 55 years old in good health. Some clones in this sample may be carry-over from other donors' samples.

As for this clone: The sample contains more than one DNA sequence encoding this CDR3. CDR3 nucleotide sequence: TGTGCCAGCAGCGTAGGGGGGCAGAACTATGGCTACACCTTC. It codes for CASSVGGQNYGYTF. This chain links TRBV9 with TRBJ1-2; the D gene is possibly TRBD1 (6 bases). The CDR3 runs 14 residues. Looked up from germline, CDR1 is SGDLS and CDR2 is YYNGEE. V gave up 0 bases and J gave up 2 bases, with 8 bases separating them.

This clone was observed a single time. A much larger clone lies a single base off, so this may be a read error. This chain links TRBV30 with TRBJ1-5, with D unresolved. Trimming stripped 0 bases from V and 3 bases from J, with 9 bases between. Looked up from germline, CDR1 is GTSNPN and CDR2 is SVGIG (reference sequence). The CDR3 length is 14 residues. The CDR3 region is CAWSVWGYNQPQHF. The DNA of the CDR3 is TGTGCCTGGAGTGTATGGGGTTACAATCAGCCCCAGCATTTT.

Turning to this clone: Since a far larger clone is one base different, this is likely a read error. Additional DNA sequences in this sample encode the identical CDR3. The chain employs TRBV4-2 and TRBJ2-2, with D perhaps being TRBD1 or TRBD2 (5 bases each). V dropped 4 bases and J dropped 3 bases, with 15 bases sitting between them. CDR3 length: 16 amino acids. The germline V gene has CDR1 LGHNA and CDR2 YNFKEQ. This chain's CDR3 is CASSPLPGPHTGELFF. The CDR3 coding sequence is TGTGCCAGCAGCCCACTCCCGGGACCTCACACCGGGGAGCTGTTTTTT.

The chain carries TRBV5-4 and TRBJ2-1, with no clear D. Germline CDR1 and CDR2: SGHNT and YYREEE (reference sequence). Trimming stripped 5 bases from V and 5 bases from J, with 11 bases between. The CDR3 length is 13 residues. In nucleotides, the CDR3 is TGTGCCAGCAGGGGATTGGGCGACAATGAGCAGTTCTTC. This codes for CASRGLGDNEQFF.

J is TRBJ2-5 and V is TRBV7-2, with D possibly matching TRBD2 (5 bases). Trimming shortened V by 7 bases and J by 3 bases, and 9 bases separated the two germline ends. Germline lookup yields CDR1 SGHTA and CDR2 FQGNSA. CDR3 length: 12 residues. CDR3 region: CASNLGEETQYF. In DNA, the CDR3 is TGTGCCAGCAACCTCGGGGAAGAGACCCAGTACTTC.

This clone was observed a single time. The chain links TRBV7-2 to TRBJ1-2, with 8 bases identical to TRBD1. V was clipped by 2 bases and J by 4 bases; unmatched bases: 12. This CDR3 comprises 17 residues. Germline V lookup: CDR1 SGHTA, CDR2 FQGNSA. In nucleotides, the CDR3 is TGTGCCAGCAGCTTAACAGGACAGGGAAGCCTATTCTATGGCTACACCTTC. It translates to CASSLTGQGSLFYGYTF.

V gene TRBV30 combines with J gene TRBJ1-3, with D possibly TRBD1 on 5 matching bases. Germline CDR1 and CDR2: GTSNPN and SVGIG (reference sequence). Trimming removed 3 bases at V and 2 bases at J, with 8 bases between. CDR3 size: 13 residues. The CDR3 spells CAWSGGAGNTIYF. The CDR3 DNA sequence: TGTGCCTGGAGCGGAGGGGCTGGAAACACCATATATTTT.

This chain connects TRBV2 to TRBJ2-5; perhaps TRBD1 as D (7 bases). CDR1 and CDR2 (germline): SNHLY, FYNNEI. The CDR3 covers 14 residues. Trimming left V 3 bases short and J 4 bases short, with 12 bases between. CDR3 sequence reads: CASSEQGGGETQYF. In DNA form, the CDR3 reads TGTGCCAGCAGTGAGCAGGGGGGAGGAGAGACCCAGTACTTC.

The chain's CDR3 is CASSPRGPAGGSGELFF. The CDR3 DNA reads as TGTGCCAGCAGCCCCCGAGGGCCAGCGGGAGGCTCCGGGGAGCTGTTTTTT. The V call is TRBV9, the J call TRBJ2-2; 9 bases align to TRBD2. The germline gives CDR1 SGDLS, CDR2 YYNGEE. Losses at the gene ends were 4 bases for V and 6 bases for J; bases not matched to a gene: 13. The CDR3 loop spans 17 amino acids.

This clone was counted a few times. This likely came from a read error, as a far larger clone is one base away. Because the CDR3's place on the DNA is in doubt, the DNA is left out and the CDR3 is given as listed by TCRdb. This CDR3 is also generated by other DNA sequences in the sample. The chain has TRBV29-1 and TRBJ1-1. Germline V gives CDR1 SQVTM, CDR2 ANQGSEA. Counting both end residues, the CDR3 totals 14 amino acids. The CDR3 sequence is CSVASGASNTEAFF.

With regard to this clone: Other DNA sequences in this sample translate to the same CDR3. V usage is TRBV5-1 and J usage is TRBJ1-3; 8 positions agree with TRBD1. Germline CDR1 and CDR2: SGHRS and YFSETQ. V was clipped by 3 bases and J by 10 bases; unmatched bases: 6. This CDR3 has 13 residues. The CDR3 DNA sequence: TGCGCCAGCAGCTGGGACAGGATTCAAACCATATATTTT. Translation gives CASSWDRIQTIYF.

This clone was seen a handful of times. CDR3 nucleotide sequence: TGCGCCAGCAGCCAAGAATTGGGGGAGAGTACAGATACGCAGTATTTT. This translates into CASSQELGESTDTQYF. This rearrangement joins TRBV4-3 to TRBJ2-3, with D perhaps assigned TRBD1 or TRBD2 (5 bases each). Trimming pared 0 bases from V and 3 bases from J, leaving 13 bases between. This CDR3 spans 16 amino acids. The germline gives CDR1 LGHNA, CDR2 YSLEER.

The chain couples TRBV28 to TRBJ1-4, with D unresolved. Trimming shortened V by 1 base and J by 12 bases, and 9 bases separated the two germline ends. The CDR3 loop spans 12 amino acids. The V gene's germline CDR1 is MDHEN and CDR2 SYDVKM. Written as DNA, the CDR3 is TGTGCCAGCAGTTTATCTCCCCGCGAACTGTTTTTT. Translation: CASSLSPRELFF.

The V and J genes are TRBV5-1 and TRBJ2-7; D uncertain. Germline CDR1 is SGHRS and CDR2 is YFSETQ. Deletions cut 3 bases from V and 6 bases from J, with 13 bases between. This CDR3 has 13 amino acids. CDR3 coding DNA: TGCGCCAGCAGCTGGATGACTGCACTCGAGCAGTACTTC. It is translated as CASSWMTALEQYF.

V gene TRBV10-3 combines with J gene TRBJ1-4, with 9 bases aligning to TRBD1. V shed 6 bases, J shed 4 bases, and the junction held 3 bases outside the gene matches. The V gene's germline CDR1 is ENHRY and CDR2 SYGVKD. CDR3 length equals 14 residues. CDR3 bases: TGTGCCATCAGGGGGGACAGGGTTAATGAAAAACTGTTTTTT. Translating gives CAIRGDRVNEKLFF.

V and J are TRBV4-2 and TRBJ2-2, with 8 bases matching TRBD2. Germline V gene data show CDR1 as LGHNA and CDR2 as YNFKEQ. Trimming cost V 4 bases and J 5 bases; bases outside gene matches: 15. This CDR3 has 18 residues. The CDR3 protein is CASSPDPVREGRTGELFF. The CDR3 DNA reads as TGTGCCAGCAGCCCTGACCCTGTACGGGAGGGCCGGACCGGGGAGCTGTTTTTT.

This chain joins TRBV15 and TRBJ2-7; weak D call: TRBD2 (6 bases). The V end was cut by 3 bases, the J end by 3 bases, with 9 bases between. Germline values: CDR1 LNHNV, CDR2 YYDKDF (reference sequence). The CDR3 is 13 residues long. CDR3 in DNA: TGTGCCACCAGCAGTGCGACTAGCTACGAGCAGTACTTC. Translation gives CATSSATSYEQYF.